This T cell receptor beta chain was captured in a study of cytomegalovirus exposure and HLA in healthy donors. The study's findings and limits: Reported findings show TCR beta sequences accurately forecast HLA-A and HLA-B alleles in most subjects. A link between a missense DCLRE1C variant and TCR beta V- and J-gene trimming emerged from a later analysis.

The study ran its PCR with 60 Vbeta and 13 Jbeta primers. The method was immunoSEQ multiplex PCR; TCRdb's version includes in-frame clones alone and lacks a portion of them. The sample yields under 70,000 clones, 68% seen once. Points on this clone: As yet, its antigen is unknown.

Germline assignment: CDR1 SQVTM and CDR2 ANQGSEA. The CDR3 has 16 amino acids. The V end was cut by 7 bases, the J end by 0 bases, with 20 bases between. The origin of this receptor is a woman under 40 in good health and CMV-seronegative. The genes are TRBV29-1 and TRBJ2-3; a weak D match, TRBD1 (7 bases). The sequenced sample was PBMCs. The CDR3 loop reads CSAKGGGRGSTDTQYF. DNA of the CDR3: TGCAGCGCAAAGGGGGGTGGCAGGGGGAGCACAGATACGCAGTATTTT.